Reported below is one T cell receptor beta chain. Antigen specificity is unknown. Sequenced with the Oncomine TCR Beta short-read assay was DNA taken from cultured CD4+ T cells. It was cultured CD4+ T cells from which genomic DNA was extracted. TCRdb reprocessed the PCR reads with MiXCR, giving one entry per CDR3 protein. This sample has over 10,000 distinct CDR3 sequences, with 44% found just once. This specimen belongs to a study of vaccination and CD4 T cells after COVID-19. Study as a whole: Samples taken post-COVID came a median about 100 days after diagnosis, ranging from 35 to 161. Study-level points and caveats: Investigators enrolled relatively few convalescent patients and included no early post-infection timepoints.

Treatment reported: approximately 9-day PBMC culture with coronavirus spike peptide pools or control peptides (ViraFEST assay). This clonotype was sampled from a human donor who had recovered from COVID-19. Specimen: CD4+ T cells from blood, cultured in vitro.

The CDR3 nucleotides are TGCAGTGCTAGAGCCATGGCCACAGGGGGAGGATATGGCTACACCTTC. Amino acid sequence: CSARAMATGGGYGYTF. V gene TRBV20-1 combines with J gene TRBJ1-2; 8 bases map to TRBD1. Germline V gene sequence: CDR1 DFQATT, CDR2 SNEGSKA (reference sequence). The trim removed 1 base at V and 5 bases at J, leaving 12 bases unmatched. The CDR3 is 16 residues long.